This TCR beta chain came from a study of T-cell reconstitution after alpha-beta-depleted transplantation in children. The germline CDR1 and CDR2 sequences are SEHNR and FQNEAQ (reference sequence). This CDR3 comprises 15 residues. Trimming took off 1 base at V and 5 bases at J, with 12 bases between the two ends. This clonotype was counted a few times. The library targeted TCRbeta and was prepared with unique molecular identifiers. TCRdb recomputed calls from the PCR reads with MiXCR, one row per CDR3 protein. The profile shows about 400,000 distinct CDR3 sequences, 20% of them singletons. This material consisted of PBMCs from the stem cell graft donor, taken from the stem cell graft. This chain joins TRBV7-9 and TRBJ2-1; D unresolved. This TCR derives from a human donor who donated a stem cell graft to a child with acute myeloid leukemia. The CDR3 nucleotides read TGTGCCAGCAGCTTAGATCCGGGTTTTGACAATGAGCAGTTCTTC. Translation gives CASSLDPGFDNEQFF. The entire variable domain, with the rest obtained from reference TRBV7-9 and TRBJ2-1, is as follows: DTGVSQNPRHKITKRGQNVTFRCDPISEHNRLYWYRQTLGQGPEFLTYFQNEAQLEKSRLLSDRFSAERPKGSFSTLEIQRTEQGDSAMYLCASSLDPGFDNEQFFGPGTRLTVL.